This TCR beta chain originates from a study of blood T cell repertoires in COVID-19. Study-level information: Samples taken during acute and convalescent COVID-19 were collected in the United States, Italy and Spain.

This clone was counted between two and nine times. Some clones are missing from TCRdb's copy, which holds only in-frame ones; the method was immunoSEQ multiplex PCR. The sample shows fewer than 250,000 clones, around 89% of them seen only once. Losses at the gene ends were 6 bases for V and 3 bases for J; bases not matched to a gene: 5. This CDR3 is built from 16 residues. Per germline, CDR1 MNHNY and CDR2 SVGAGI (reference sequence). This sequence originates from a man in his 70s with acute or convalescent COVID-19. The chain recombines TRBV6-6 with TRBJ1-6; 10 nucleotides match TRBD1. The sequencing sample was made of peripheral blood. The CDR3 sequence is CASSQGTGVYNSPLHF. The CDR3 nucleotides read TGTGCCAGCAGCCAAGGGACAGGGGTCTATAATTCACCCCTCCACTTT.